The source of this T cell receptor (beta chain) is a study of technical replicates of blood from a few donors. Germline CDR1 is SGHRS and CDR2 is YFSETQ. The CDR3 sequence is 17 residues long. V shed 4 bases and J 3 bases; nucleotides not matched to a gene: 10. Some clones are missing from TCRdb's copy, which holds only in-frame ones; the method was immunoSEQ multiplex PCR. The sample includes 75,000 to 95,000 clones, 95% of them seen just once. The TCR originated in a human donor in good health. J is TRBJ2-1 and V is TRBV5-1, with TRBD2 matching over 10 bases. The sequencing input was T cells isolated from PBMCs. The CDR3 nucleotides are TGCGCCAGCAGCCCCCCCCTAGCGGGGGTGATCTACAATGAGCAGTTCTTC. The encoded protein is CASSPPLAGVIYNEQFF.